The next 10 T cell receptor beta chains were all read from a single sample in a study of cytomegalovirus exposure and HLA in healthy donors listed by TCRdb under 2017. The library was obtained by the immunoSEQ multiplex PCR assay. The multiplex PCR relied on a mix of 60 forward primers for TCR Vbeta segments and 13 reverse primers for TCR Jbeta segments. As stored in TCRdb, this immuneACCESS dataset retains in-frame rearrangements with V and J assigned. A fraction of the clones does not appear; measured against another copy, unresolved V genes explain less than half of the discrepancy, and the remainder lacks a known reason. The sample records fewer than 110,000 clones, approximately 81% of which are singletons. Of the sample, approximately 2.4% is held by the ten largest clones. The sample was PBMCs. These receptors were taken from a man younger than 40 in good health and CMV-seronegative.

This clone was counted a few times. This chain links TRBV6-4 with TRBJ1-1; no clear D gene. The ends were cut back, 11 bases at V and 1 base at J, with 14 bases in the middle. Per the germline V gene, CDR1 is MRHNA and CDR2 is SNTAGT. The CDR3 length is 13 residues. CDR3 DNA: TGTGCCGCATCAGCGTCCGCGAACACTGAAGCTTTCTTT. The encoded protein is CAASASANTEAFF.

In DNA, the CDR3 is TGTGCCAGCAGCCAAGACGCCAGGGCACCAGGAAACACCATATATTTT. It codes for CASSQDARAPGNTIYF. V gene TRBV14 combines with J gene TRBJ1-3; weak D call: TRBD1 (5 bases). V shed 0 bases and J shed 4 bases, with 13 bases lying between them. Germline V lookup: CDR1 SGHDN, CDR2 FVKESK. CDR3 size: 16 residues.

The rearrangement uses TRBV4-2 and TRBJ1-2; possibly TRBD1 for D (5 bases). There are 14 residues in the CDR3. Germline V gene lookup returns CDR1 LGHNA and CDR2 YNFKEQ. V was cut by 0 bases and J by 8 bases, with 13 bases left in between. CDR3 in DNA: TGTGCCAGCAGCCAAGATCCCGGGGGGTACGGCTACACCTTC. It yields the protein CASSQDPGGYGYTF.

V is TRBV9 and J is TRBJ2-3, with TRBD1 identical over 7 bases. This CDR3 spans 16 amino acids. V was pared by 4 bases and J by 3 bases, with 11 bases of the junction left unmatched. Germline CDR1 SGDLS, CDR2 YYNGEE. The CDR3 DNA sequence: TGTGCCAGCAGCCTAGAGGCAGGGGGTTTTACAGATACGCAGTATTTT. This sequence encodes CASSLEAGGFTDTQYF. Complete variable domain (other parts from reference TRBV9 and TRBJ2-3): DSGVTQTPKHLITATGQRVTLRCSPRSGDLSVYWYQQSLDQGLQFLIQYYNGEERAKGNILERFSAQQFPDLHSELNLSSLELGDSALYFCASSLEAGGFTDTQYFGPGTRLTVL.

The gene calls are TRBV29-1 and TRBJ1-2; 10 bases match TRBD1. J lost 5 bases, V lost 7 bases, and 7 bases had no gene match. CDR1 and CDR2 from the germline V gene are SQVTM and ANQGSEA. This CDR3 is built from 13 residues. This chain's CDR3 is CSASTGGVYGYTF. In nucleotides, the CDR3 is TGCAGCGCTTCGACAGGGGGCGTGTATGGCTACACCTTC.

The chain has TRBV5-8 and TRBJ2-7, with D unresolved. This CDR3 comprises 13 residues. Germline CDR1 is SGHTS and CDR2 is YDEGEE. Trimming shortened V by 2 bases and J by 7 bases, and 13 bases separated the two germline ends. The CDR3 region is CASSLAATWEQYF. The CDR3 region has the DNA TGTGCCAGCAGCTTAGCTGCTACGTGGGAGCAGTACTTC.

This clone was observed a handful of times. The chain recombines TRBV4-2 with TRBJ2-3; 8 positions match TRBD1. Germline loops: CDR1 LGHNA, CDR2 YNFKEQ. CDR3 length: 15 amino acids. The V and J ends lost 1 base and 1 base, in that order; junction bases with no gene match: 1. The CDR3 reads CASSQGGQGTDTQYF. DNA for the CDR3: TGTGCCAGCAGCCAAGGGGGACAGGGCACAGATACGCAGTATTTT.

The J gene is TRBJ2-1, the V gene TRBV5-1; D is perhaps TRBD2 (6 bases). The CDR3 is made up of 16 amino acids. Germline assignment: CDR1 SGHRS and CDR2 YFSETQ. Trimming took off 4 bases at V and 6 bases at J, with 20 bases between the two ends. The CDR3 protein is CASSIAGTPIANEQFF. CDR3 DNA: TGCGCCAGCAGCATCGCCGGGACTCCGATTGCCAATGAGCAGTTCTTC.

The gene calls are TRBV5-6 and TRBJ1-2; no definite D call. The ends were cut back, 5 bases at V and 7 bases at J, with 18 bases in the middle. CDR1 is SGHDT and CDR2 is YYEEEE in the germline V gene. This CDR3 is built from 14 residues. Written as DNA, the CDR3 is TGTGCCAGCAGGACTCTTAGGCAGAGAAGTGGCTACACCTTC. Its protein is CASRTLRQRSGYTF.

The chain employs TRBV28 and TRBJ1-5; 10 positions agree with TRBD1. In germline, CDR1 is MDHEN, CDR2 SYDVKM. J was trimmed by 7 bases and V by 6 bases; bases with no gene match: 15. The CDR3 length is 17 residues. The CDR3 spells CASSEGGTGVAWQPQHF. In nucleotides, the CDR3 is TGTGCCAGCAGCGAAGGAGGGACAGGGGTTGCGTGGCAGCCCCAGCATTTT.